This passage covers 24 T cell receptor beta chains from one sample sequenced in a study of blood T cell repertoires in COVID-19. Clones were read by immunoSEQ multiplex PCR, and TCRdb kept only the in-frame ones, dropping some. Found here are tens of thousands of clones, around 91% of them singletons; the top ten hold 6.5% to 8.5%. Sequences were obtained from peripheral blood. These receptors all stem from a man in his late teens or twenties with COVID-19, enrolled during active disease.

In this sample, this clone turned up a few times. The chain carries TRBV6-4 and TRBJ2-2; maybe TRBD1 (5 bases). Germline V gives CDR1 MRHNA, CDR2 SNTAGT. V shed 4 bases and J shed 2 bases, with 5 bases lying between them. The CDR3 loop spans 13 amino acids. CDR3 DNA sequence: TGTGCCAGCAGTGGGACAAACACCGGGGAGCTGTTTTTT. Translation: CASSGTNTGELFF.

This chain connects TRBV27 to TRBJ2-5, with D tentatively TRBD2 (6 bases). The CDR3 sequence is 14 residues long. Germline-derived CDR1 and CDR2 are MNHEY and SMNVEV (reference sequence). Trimming took off 5 bases at V and 4 bases at J, with 14 bases between the two ends. The CDR3 protein is CASSEAGRIETQYF. In nucleotides, the CDR3 is TGTGCCAGCAGTGAGGCGGGACGGATAGAGACCCAGTACTTC.

This chain uses TRBV5-4 with TRBJ1-2, with a weak D call TRBD1 (6 bases). Deletions cut 10 bases from V and 4 bases from J, with 20 bases between. Germline CDR1 SGHNT, CDR2 YYREEE (reference sequence). There are 14 residues in the CDR3. Here the CDR3 reads CAEGFGGRGYGYTF. CDR3 in DNA: TGTGCCGAGGGGTTCGGGGGGCGCGGCTATGGCTACACCTTC.

This chain uses TRBV7-6 with TRBJ2-3; D is undetermined. The length of the CDR3 is 12 residues. Germline values: CDR1 SGHVS, CDR2 FNYEAQ. V was trimmed by 5 bases and J by 6 bases, leaving 9 bases between them. CDR3 loop: CASSHSMDTQYF. The CDR3 DNA reads as TGTGCCAGCAGCCACAGTATGGATACGCAGTATTTT.

This clone was recorded once. This chain links TRBV28 with TRBJ1-1; D remains unclear. The CDR3 extends over 13 amino acids. V lost 3 bases to trimming and J lost 4 bases, with 9 bases between them. Germline loops: CDR1 MDHEN, CDR2 SYDVKM. CDR3 bases: TGTGCCAGCAGTTTTTTATTGTCCACTGAAGCTTTCTTT. The encoded protein is CASSFLLSTEAFF.

The chain joins TRBV7-3 to TRBJ1-3; TRBD1 aligns across 8 bases. The germline CDR1 and CDR2 sequences are SGHTA and FQGTGA. V gave up 5 bases and J gave up 0 bases; unmatched junction bases: 6. The CDR3 loop spans 16 amino acids. Here the CDR3 reads CASSHQGASSGNTIYF. The DNA of the CDR3 is TGTGCCAGCAGCCATCAGGGGGCGAGCTCTGGAAACACCATATATTTT. The complete variable domain, with remaining parts taken from reference TRBV7-3 and TRBJ1-3, reads GAGVSQTPSNKVTEKGKYVELRCDPISGHTALYWYRQSLGQGPEFLIYFQGTGAADDSGLPNDRFFAVRPEGSVSTLKIQRTERGDSAVYLCASSHQGASSGNTIYFGEGSWLTVV.

This sequence joins TRBV5-6 and TRBJ2-3; D remains unclear. V shed 0 bases and J shed 3 bases, with 5 bases lying between them. Per germline, CDR1 SGHDT and CDR2 YYEEEE. CDR3 length: 13 residues. The CDR3: CASSLGSTDTQYF. CDR3 in DNA: TGTGCCAGCAGCTTGGGGAGTACAGATACGCAGTATTTT.

The chain links TRBV27 to TRBJ2-3; D perhaps matches TRBD2 (6 bases). Germline-derived CDR1 and CDR2 are MNHEY and SMNVEV (reference sequence). Trimming shortened V by 4 bases and J by 2 bases, and 10 bases separated the two germline ends. This CDR3 region has 14 residues. CDR3 bases: TGTGCCAGCAGTTCGACTAGTCCCACAGATACGCAGTATTTT. This gives the protein CASSSTSPTDTQYF.

The chain recombines TRBV6-2 or TRBV6-3 with TRBJ2-7; D gene unclear. Trimming stripped 6 bases from V and 0 bases from J, with 6 bases between. This CDR3 region has 12 residues. Germline CDR1 is MNHEY and CDR2 is SVGEGT. This chain's CDR3 is CASSLSSYEQYF. CDR3 nucleotides: TGTGCCAGCAGCCTCAGCTCCTACGAGCAGTACTTC.

The chain combines TRBV25-1 with TRBJ2-6; a possible D gene is TRBD2 (5 bases). Looked up from germline, CDR1 is MGHDK and CDR2 is SYGVNS. The germline V and J ends were trimmed by 6 bases and 2 bases, with 8 bases remaining between them. The CDR3 contains 14 residues. Written as DNA, the CDR3 is TGTGCCAGCAGCGCCGGGACTGGGGCCAACGTCCTGACTTTC. Protein: CASSAGTGANVLTF. Complete variable domain (other parts from reference TRBV25-1 and TRBJ2-6): EADIYQTPRYLVIGTGKKITLECSQTMGHDKMYWYQQDPGMELHLIHYSYGVNSTEKGDLSSESTVSRIRTEHFPLTLESARPSHTSQYLCASSAGTGANVLTFGAGSRLTVL.

The chain has TRBV19 and TRBJ1-2; no clear D. The CDR3 spans 14 residues. V lost 9 bases and J lost 8, with 22 bases in between. CDR1 is LNHDA, CDR2 SQIVND, per germline (reference sequence). CDR3 sequence: CASKDRTSSWGYTF. In DNA, the CDR3 is TGTGCCAGCAAAGACCGGACTTCGAGTTGGGGCTACACCTTC.

The CDR3 region is CASSQDRGPTITGELFF. CDR3 bases: TGCGCCAGCAGCCAAGATCGAGGGCCAACTATCACCGGGGAGCTGTTTTTT. The chain links TRBV4-3 to TRBJ2-2, with D maybe TRBD2 (5 bases). Trimming stripped 0 bases from V and 4 bases from J, with 15 bases between. The CDR3 is 17 amino acids. Germline V gives CDR1 LGHNA, CDR2 YSLEER.

The chain recombines TRBV30 with TRBJ1-5; the D gene is possibly TRBD1 (6 bases). This CDR3 is built from 13 residues. CDR1 is GTSNPN and CDR2 is SVGIG in the germline V gene (reference sequence). Trimming removed 5 bases from V and 4 bases from J, with 12 bases in between. The CDR3 coding sequence is TGTGCCTGGGCACAGGGCTTGAATCAGCCCCAGCATTTT. Encoded protein: CAWAQGLNQPQHF.

CDR3 protein: CAIAGQGQGQGETQYF. CDR3 nucleotides: TGTGCGATCGCGGGACAGGGACAGGGGCAGGGGGAGACCCAGTACTTC. The chain employs TRBV2 and TRBJ2-5; TRBD1 agrees at 10 bases. The length of the CDR3 is 16 residues. Germline V gene sequence: CDR1 SNHLY, CDR2 FYNNEI.

The chain employs TRBV6-1 and TRBJ2-7; weak D call: TRBD2 (5 bases). Germline V CDR1 and CDR2: MNHNS, SASEGT. This CDR3 region has 15 residues. Trimming removed 1 base from V and 6 bases from J, with 16 bases in between. CDR3 residues: CASSEGWGDSREQYF. The DNA for the CDR3 is TGTGCCAGCAGTGAAGGGTGGGGAGATTCCCGCGAGCAGTACTTC.

This chain joins TRBV12-3 or TRBV12-4 and TRBJ1-5; no clear D. The CDR3 runs 13 residues. Trimming removed 4 bases at V and 7 bases at J, with 11 bases between. CDR3 sequence reads: CASSSGVGQPQHF. The CDR3 DNA is TGTGCCAGCAGTTCCGGGGTGGGGCAGCCCCAGCATTTT.

The rearrangement links TRBV25-1 to TRBJ2-6, with TRBD1 matching over 7 bases. The CDR3 is 16 residues long. Trimming cost V 7 bases and J 0 bases; bases outside gene matches: 6. Germline V lookup: CDR1 MGHDK, CDR2 SYGVNS. CDR3 loop: CASTTGAYSGANVLTF. The CDR3 coding sequence is TGTGCCAGCACTACAGGGGCTTACTCTGGGGCCAACGTCCTGACTTTC.

The CDR3 region is CASSPRGLAALKSHPDTQYF. The DNA of the CDR3 is TGTGCCAGCAGTCCCCGAGGACTAGCTGCTTTGAAGAGTCACCCAGATACGCAGTATTTT. The chain uses TRBV6-6 and TRBJ2-3; TRBD2 aligns across 8 bases. V dropped 5 bases and J dropped 4; count of bases not matched to a gene: 23. Germline V gives CDR1 MNHNY, CDR2 SVGAGI (reference sequence). CDR3 length: 20 amino acids.

CDR3 DNA: TGTGCCAGCAGCCAGGGCCCACCCCCGTACGAGCAGTACTTC. Its protein product is CASSQGPPPYEQYF. The chain combines TRBV7-2 with TRBJ2-7; TRBD1 is a possible D gene (5 bases). The CDR3 extends over 14 amino acids. The germline gives CDR1 SGHTA, CDR2 FQGNSA. The V and J ends lost 5 bases and 4 bases respectively, with 15 bases between them.

The V and J genes are TRBV2 and TRBJ2-1, with D maybe TRBD2 (5 bases). V lost 4 bases and J 4 bases, leaving 14 bases between the germline ends. CDR3 size: 15 residues. CDR1 SNHLY and CDR2 FYNNEI come from the germline V gene. The CDR3 loop reads CASSVRSGVYNEQFF. DNA for the CDR3: TGTGCCAGCAGTGTCCGCTCCGGGGTATACAATGAGCAGTTCTTC.

The chain carries TRBV5-4 and TRBJ2-5, with D unresolved. Germline V lookup: CDR1 SGHNT, CDR2 YYREEE (reference sequence). The germline V and J ends were trimmed by 4 bases and 5 bases, with 9 bases remaining between them. The CDR3 has 12 amino acids. In nucleotides, the CDR3 is TGTGCCAGCAGCCAGAATCAGGAGACCCAGTACTTC. Translation gives CASSQNQETQYF.

This clone came up once. The V and J genes are TRBV7-2 and TRBJ1-3; D ambiguous. V dropped 5 bases and J dropped 0 bases, with 14 bases sitting between them. The length of the CDR3 is 16 residues. Germline CDR1 is SGHTA and CDR2 is FQGNSA. The CDR3 nucleotides read TGTGCCAGCAGCCCCAACGTCGGAGCCTCTGGAAACACCATATATTTT. Protein product: CASSPNVGASGNTIYF.

The chain links TRBV9 to TRBJ2-7; 8 bases line up with TRBD1. CDR3 size: 14 residues. CDR1 and CDR2 from the germline V gene are SGDLS and YYNGEE. J gave up 4 bases and V 0 bases, and 3 bases lay outside the gene matches. CDR3 DNA: TGTGCCAGCAGCGTAGGGCAGGGGGCTTACGAGCAGTACTTC. Its protein is CASSVGQGAYEQYF.

This chain uses TRBV3-1 (or the pseudogene TRBV3-2) with TRBJ2-3; 14 nucleotides match TRBD2. There are 17 residues in the CDR3. V shed 3 bases and J 6 bases; nucleotides not matched to a gene: 8. Germline CDR1 LGHDT, CDR2 YNNKEL (reference sequence). The DNA for the CDR3 is TGTGCCAGCAGCCACTTGGGACTAGCGGGAGCGGTGGATACGCAGTATTTT. Translation gives CASSHLGLAGAVDTQYF.